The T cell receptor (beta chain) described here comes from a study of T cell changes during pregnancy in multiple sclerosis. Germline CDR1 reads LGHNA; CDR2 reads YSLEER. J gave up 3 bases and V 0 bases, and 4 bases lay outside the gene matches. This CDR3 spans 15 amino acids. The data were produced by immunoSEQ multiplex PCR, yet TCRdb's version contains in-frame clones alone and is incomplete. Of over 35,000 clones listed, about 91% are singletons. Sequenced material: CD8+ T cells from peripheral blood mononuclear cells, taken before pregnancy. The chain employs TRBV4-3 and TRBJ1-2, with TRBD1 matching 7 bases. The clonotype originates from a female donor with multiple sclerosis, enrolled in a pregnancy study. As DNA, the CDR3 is TGCGCCAGCAGCCAAGATTCTACAGGGGACTATGGCTACACCTTC. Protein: CASSQDSTGDYGYTF.